Sequencing of this T cell receptor beta chain was carried out in a study of T cell repertoires in cytomegalovirus infection. Study details: Both CMV infection and a matching HLA type were indicated by public TCR beta signatures.

A single record per CDR3 protein comes from TCRdb applying MiXCR to the reads. This repertoire shows about 240,000 distinct CDR3 sequences, more than 9% found once; its top ten account for 1.5% to 2%. Germline V CDR1 and CDR2: DFQATT, SNEGSKA (reference sequence). This CDR3 is built from 15 residues. J was trimmed by 2 bases and V by 5 bases; bases with no gene match: 9. The specimen sequenced was PBMCs. This sequence joins TRBV20-1 and TRBJ2-1, with 7 bases matching TRBD2. This sequence originates from a human donor in good health (CMV status not recorded). Some clones in this sample may be carry-over from other donors' samples. The CDR3 bases are TGCAGTGCTTCCGCGGGCGGGAGACCCTACAATGAGCAGTTCTTC. It yields the protein CSASAGGRPYNEQFF.